This T cell receptor (beta chain) was identified in a study of T cells after yellow fever vaccination. In the study overall: Some fractions had low cell numbers, and these were prepared with SMART-Seq v4 Ultra Low Input. Study findings and constraints: The study found a weaker secondary response that peaked faster, day 5 versus 15. Reappearance after the booster was seen for most primary-vaccination clones, at roughly 96% CD4 and 85% to 90% CD8.

V lost 0 bases to trimming and J lost 7 bases, with 7 bases between them. The CDR3 totals 13 residues. Looked up from germline, CDR1 is LNHDA and CDR2 is SQIVND (reference sequence). Via MiXCR, TCRdb re-called the 5' RACE reads, giving one row per CDR3 protein. The sample consists of some 320,000 distinct CDR3 sequences, approximately 4% of them appearing once. Comments on this clonotype: The antigen is not known.

V gene TRBV19 combines with J gene TRBJ1-5; no definite D call. This clonotype was sampled from a young man who received the YFV17D yellow fever vaccine. The sample consisted of PBMCs, taken 15 days after the yellow fever booster vaccination. CDR3 nucleotide sequence: TGTGCCAGTAGTATAGAGACGGCGCAGCCCCAGCATTTT. Translating gives CASSIETAQPQHF.